Listed below are T cell receptor beta chains from one sample, sequenced in a study of T cells in Graves' hyperthyroidism and ophthalmopathy. TCRdb redid the calling of the multiplex PCR reads with MiXCR, one entry per CDR3 protein. The table records 730,000 or so distinct CDR3 sequences, around a sixth of them present only once. The sequenced material came from blood. These receptors were collected from a woman in her forties or fifties with Graves' hyperthyroidism that later progressed to Graves' ophthalmopathy. The conserved cysteine and the conserved F or W are not part of the CDR3 here. The order of the fields is V gene, CDR3 protein.

v_call: TRBV6-5; cdr3_aa: ASSYSRGLAETQY
v_call: TRBV6-9; cdr3_aa: ASSYWNDPGLHQETQY
v_call: TRBV11-2; cdr3_aa: ASSPRAGGMTGELF
v_call: TRBV6-1; cdr3_aa: ASSGTRTDTQY
v_call: TRBV18; cdr3_aa: ASATGSSGYT
v_call: TRBV20-1; cdr3_aa: SATSVGTLSYEQY
v_call: TRBV2; cdr3_aa: ASRPTDLKFANTGELF
v_call: TRBV7-9; cdr3_aa: ASSLDREIRGYT
v_call: TRBV6-2/TRBV6-3; cdr3_aa: ASSYTGLNSPLH
v_call: TRBV5-1; cdr3_aa: ASSSLLEQAPLH
v_call: TRBV7-3; cdr3_aa: ASSSLAGGVTDTQY
v_call: TRBV5-4; cdr3_aa: ASSLGLTGNTIY
v_call: TRBV3-1; cdr3_aa: ASSQENRPEETQY
v_call: TRBV5-1; cdr3_aa: ASSRGTATEAF
v_call: TRBV9; cdr3_aa: ASSIGTELYEQY
v_call: TRBV29-1; cdr3_aa: SAERTENTEAF
v_call: TRBV6-5; cdr3_aa: ASSYAGDEQY
v_call: TRBV27; cdr3_aa: ASSLDRGIDEQF
v_call: TRBV7-9; cdr3_aa: ASSAPSDSSSTDTQY
v_call: TRBV5-1; cdr3_aa: ASRRLVNQETQY
v_call: TRBV7-9; cdr3_aa: ASSLALQYGQY
v_call: TRBV7-2; cdr3_aa: ASSLDPGTSETNEQF
v_call: TRBV12-3/TRBV12-4; cdr3_aa: ASKTRLEGGETQY
v_call: TRBV15; cdr3_aa: ATSRDPNSSPLH
v_call: TRBV2; cdr3_aa: AHRGENTEAF
v_call: TRBV20-1; cdr3_aa: SALDGAGNTIY